The sequence of this T cell receptor (beta chain) was determined in a study of regulatory T cells in long-lasting Graves disease. Overall study context: Over 5 years on antithyroid drugs plus positive TSH receptor antibodies marked Graves' disease as persistent. Study-level points and caveats: The study found persistent patients shared more public clonotypes (more than 2,500) than new patients (just over 950).

Per germline, CDR1 SQVTM and CDR2 ANQGSEA. The CDR3 sequence is 11 residues long. Between the trimmed V and J ends, which lost 5 bases and 2 bases, there was a span of 7 bases. About this clonotype itself: Its target is not known.

Time point defined: persistent/refractory GD, antithyroid drugs over 5 years with positive TRAb. Extracted RNA from PBMCs served as the source of the TCR library. Building of the TCR beta libraries involved iRepertoire HTBI primers and Arm-PCR of CDR3 regions. TCRdb recomputed calls from the multiplex PCR reads with MiXCR, one row per CDR3 protein. This table holds fewer than 450,000 distinct CDR3 sequences, about 20% found once. The TCR was taken from a female donor with Graves disease. The rearrangement joins TRBV29-1 to TRBJ2-7; possibly TRBD2 for D (6 bases). The specimen comprised peripheral blood mononuclear cells (PBMCs), sampled when the disease was refractory, from a patient treated with antithyroid drugs. The DNA of the CDR3 is TGCAGCGTTCGGACTACCTACGAGCAGTACTTC. Protein product: CSVRTTYEQYF.